What follows is one T cell receptor (beta chain) and its context. Its cognate antigen is unknown. This sample is part of a study of post-analysis software for immune sequencing data. Study-wide context: Progressive-relapsing, secondary progressive and relapsing-remitting multiple sclerosis were among the disease courses included. Study-wide results and limits: Compared with controls, patients showed significantly lower normalized Chao1 diversity. Strong same-batch co-clustering of samples appeared with F measure clustering.

Every TCR beta cDNA library bore unique molecular identifiers. From the PCR reads, TCRdb called clonotypes with MiXCR, one entry per CDR3 protein. Here the sample spans 150,000 to 200,000 distinct CDR3 sequences, approximately 28% being singletons. The sequence derives from a girl between 10 and 17 years old with multiple sclerosis. The source material was blood.

CDR3 nucleotide sequence: TGTGCCAGCAGCCAAGGGACAGGGCCATCCTACAATGAGCAGTTCTTC. It yields the protein CASSQGTGPSYNEQFF. The V and J genes are TRBV14 and TRBJ2-1, with 8 bases aligning to TRBD1. Germline V gene data show CDR1 as SGHDN and CDR2 as FVKESK. This CDR3 is 16 amino acids long. V was pared by 1 base and J by 1 base, with 3 bases of the junction left unmatched.